These 17 T cell receptor beta chains share one sample of origin, sequenced in a study of beta chain features in type 1 diabetes. Study findings and constraints: Among patients with Type 1 diabetes, TCRB CDR3s were moderately but significantly shorter in every one of the four CD4+ subsets.

These receptors are not linked to any known antigen. As every portion of the isolated RNA was reverse transcribed, the sequencing read expressed TCRB transcripts. Sequencing used immunoSEQ multiplex PCR; TCRdb keeps in-frame clones, though not all of them. There are about 280,000 clones in the sample; 15% occur only once, and approximately 0.015% lies in the top ten. Sequenced sample: naive CD4+ T cells from blood. The origin of the receptors is a man aged 18 to 35 with type 1 diabetes.

This chain joins TRBV28 and TRBJ2-1; TRBD2 aligns across 7 bases. The germline V gene has CDR1 MDHEN and CDR2 SYDVKM. This CDR3 comprises 14 residues. J gave up 3 bases and V 2 bases, and 1 base lay outside the gene matches. Here the CDR3 DNA reads TGTGCCAGCAGTTTAGCGGGGGACTACAATGAGCAGTTCTTC. Translating it yields CASSLAGDYNEQFF. The full variable domain, with the rest looked up from reference TRBV28 and TRBJ2-1, is DVKVTQSSRYLVKRTGEKVFLECVQDMDHENMFWYRQDPGLGLRLIYFSYDVKMKEKGDIPEGYSVSREKKERFSLILESASTNQTSMYLCASSLAGDYNEQFFGPGTRLTVL.

The rearrangement uses TRBV13 and TRBJ1-1; TRBD1 matches 9 bases. The CDR3 extends over 17 amino acids. Germline CDR1 and CDR2: PRHDT and FYEKMQ (reference sequence). V lost 5 bases to trimming and J lost 4 bases; unmatched junction nucleotides: 14. DNA of the CDR3: TGTGCCAGCAGCCCCTCTCCTATGACAGGGGGAGGCACTGAAGCTTTCTTT. Residues: CASSPSPMTGGGTEAFF.

The chain links TRBV18 to TRBJ2-5, with 7 bases that match TRBD1. Germline V CDR1 and CDR2: KGHSH, LQKENI. The CDR3 is 16 amino acids. After removal of 2 bases from V and 5 bases from J, the junction contained 11 bases not matched to a gene. DNA for the CDR3: TGTGCCAGCTCACCAACTCAGGGGGTACAGGGTGAGACCCAGTACTTC. It is translated as CASSPTQGVQGETQYF. The variable domain in full, completed from reference TRBV18 and TRBJ2-5, reads NAGVMQNPRHLVRRRGQEARLRCSPMKGHSHVYWYRQLPEEGLKFMVYLQKENIIDESGMPKERFSAEFPKEGPSILRIQQVVRGDSAAYFCASSPTQGVQGETQYFGPGTRLLVL.

The rearrangement links TRBV30 to TRBJ1-1; TRBD1 is a possible D gene (6 bases). The CDR3 covers 14 residues. Germline lookup yields CDR1 GTSNPN and CDR2 SVGIG (reference sequence). V lost 8 bases, J lost 4 bases, and 20 bases lay in between. CDR3 sequence reads: CAGVQGILSTEAFF. The CDR3 DNA sequence: TGTGCCGGAGTACAGGGAATCTTGTCCACTGAAGCTTTCTTT.

This clone was found a few times. The CDR3 DNA follows: TGTGCCAGCAGCACCCCAGGGGTTGGGAACTATGGCTACACCTTC. Its translation is CASSTPGVGNYGYTF. The chain employs TRBV9 and TRBJ1-2; TRBD1 is a possible D gene (6 bases). Germline V gives CDR1 SGDLS, CDR2 YYNGEE. The CDR3 extends over 15 amino acids. V lost 4 bases and J lost 2, with 15 bases in between.

The V call is TRBV30, the J call TRBJ1-2; D may be TRBD1 (5 bases). Trimming cost V 3 bases and J 8 bases, with 25 bases left between them. CDR1 and CDR2 (germline): GTSNPN, SVGIG (reference sequence). The CDR3 length is 16 residues. The CDR3 bases are TGTGCCTGGAGGTTGGAAACGGGCAGGACGGGGGTGGGCTACACCTTC. Translating gives CAWRLETGRTGVGYTF.

There are a few counts of this clone. The CDR3: CASGSGGARNEQFF. In DNA form, the CDR3 reads TGTGCCAGCGGGAGCGGGGGGGCCCGTAATGAGCAGTTCTTC. The rearrangement links TRBV28 to TRBJ2-1; 10 bases agree with TRBD2. The V gene end was trimmed by 8 bases and the J gene end by 7 bases; junction bases not matched to a gene: 8. There are 14 residues in the CDR3. CDR1 and CDR2 (germline): MDHEN, SYDVKM. Combining the CDR3 with reference TRBV28 and TRBJ2-1 gives the whole variable domain DVKVTQSSRYLVKRTGEKVFLECVQDMDHENMFWYRQDPGLGLRLIYFSYDVKMKEKGDIPEGYSVSREKKERFSLILESASTNQTSMYLCASGSGGARNEQFFGPGTRLTVL.

In its sample, this clone was seen a few times. The rearrangement joins TRBV4-2 to TRBJ2-5; a weak D match, TRBD2 (5 bases). CDR3 length: 12 amino acids. V shed 4 bases and J shed 5 bases, with 8 bases lying between them. Germline lookup yields CDR1 LGHNA and CDR2 YNFKEQ. Written as DNA, the CDR3 is TGTGCCAGCAGCCGAGAGGGCGAGACCCAGTACTTC. Protein: CASSREGETQYF.

The gene calls are TRBV6-5 and TRBJ1-6; D is possibly TRBD1 (5 bases). The CDR3 contains 13 residues. Germline CDR1 is MNHEY and CDR2 is SVGAGI. V was clipped by 6 bases and J by 10 bases, with 13 bases between them. For the CDR3, the DNA is TGTGCCAGCAGAACAACCTGGGGCTCACCCCTCCACTTT. It yields the protein CASRTTWGSPLHF.

This clone has a handful of counts. V usage is TRBV5-1 and J usage is TRBJ2-2, with 8 bases lining up with TRBD1. The CDR3 loop spans 15 amino acids. Germline V gene data show CDR1 as SGHRS and CDR2 as YFSETQ. V shed 4 bases and J 5 bases; nucleotides not matched to a gene: 7. The CDR3: CASSAGTGGTGELFF. The CDR3 DNA reads TGCGCCAGCAGCGCCGGGACAGGAGGAACCGGGGAGCTGTTTTTT.

There are a few counts of this clone. The chain is built from TRBV7-9 and TRBJ2-7; 7 bases align to TRBD1. J lost 5 bases, V lost 9 bases, and 10 bases had no gene match. The CDR3 is made up of 13 amino acids. Germline V CDR1 and CDR2: SEHNR, FQNEAQ (reference sequence). The CDR3 DNA reads as TGTGCCAGTGATCAGGGGGTTCGACACGAGCAGTACTTC. It is translated as CASDQGVRHEQYF.

Only a few counts were recorded for this clone. The chain is built from TRBV6-6 and TRBJ2-7; 7 nucleotides align to TRBD2. With 5 bases clipped from V and 0 bases from J, the junction kept 4 bases outside the gene matches. The CDR3 contains 14 residues. Germline CDR1 and CDR2: MNHNY and SVGAGI (reference sequence). The CDR3 protein is CASSIGGSSYEQYF. CDR3 coding DNA: TGTGCCAGCAGTATCGGCGGGAGCTCCTACGAGCAGTACTTC.

The genes are TRBV2 and TRBJ2-7; TRBD2 matches at 7 bases. The germline gives CDR1 SNHLY, CDR2 FYNNEI. The CDR3 is made up of 15 amino acids. With 5 bases clipped from V and 3 bases from J, the junction kept 10 bases outside the gene matches. CDR3 loop: CASSPLGGSFYEQYF. The CDR3 DNA reads TGTGCCAGCAGTCCCCTGGGCGGGAGTTTCTACGAGCAGTACTTC. Filled out from reference TRBV2 and TRBJ2-7, the complete variable domain reads EPEVTQTPSHQVTQMGQEVILRCVPISNHLYFYWYRQILGQKVEFLVSFYNNEISEKSEIFDDQFSVERPDGSNFTLKIRSTKLEDSAMYFCASSPLGGSFYEQYFGPGTRLTVT.

This clone has more than one count but fewer than ten. The chain employs TRBV5-4 and TRBJ2-1; 9 nucleotides align to TRBD2. Trimming removed 5 bases from V and 9 bases from J; junction bases left unmatched: 15. CDR3 size: 16 residues. Per germline, CDR1 SGHNT and CDR2 YYREEE (reference sequence). CDR3 sequence: CASRSELAGGGVEQFF. In DNA, the CDR3 is TGTGCCAGCAGGTCCGAACTAGCGGGTGGGGGGGTTGAGCAGTTCTTC.

The chain links TRBV2 to TRBJ2-7, with 10 bases matching TRBD2. The CDR3 length is 14 residues. The ends lost 7 bases at V and 5 bases at J; junction bases unmatched: 8. Germline CDR1 and CDR2: SNHLY and FYNNEI. This CDR3 is CASIKREGRNEQYF. CDR3 DNA sequence: TGTGCCAGCATTAAGCGGGAGGGCCGGAACGAGCAGTACTTC.

This clone was detected a few times. The V gene is TRBV7-8, the J gene TRBJ2-2, with D maybe TRBD2 (6 bases). Germline values: CDR1 SGHVS, CDR2 FQNEAQ. Trimming shortened V by 5 bases and J by 6 bases, and 19 bases separated the two germline ends. The CDR3 is 16 amino acids. CDR3 protein: CASSLRSAGYAGELFF. The DNA of the CDR3 is TGTGCCAGCAGCCTCCGGTCTGCGGGGTATGCCGGGGAGCTGTTTTTT.

This clone was counted only a few times. The chain joins TRBV30 to TRBJ2-3; a weak D match, TRBD1 (6 bases). V was trimmed by 5 bases and J by 3 bases, leaving 15 bases between them. The germline V gene has CDR1 GTSNPN and CDR2 SVGIG (reference sequence). The CDR3 has 14 amino acids. The CDR3 sequence is CAWGAQGWTDTQYF. The CDR3, as DNA: TGTGCCTGGGGGGCCCAGGGGTGGACAGATACGCAGTATTTT.